Listed here are 6 T cell receptor beta chains from one sample, sequenced in a study of cytomegalovirus exposure and HLA in healthy donors (dated by TCRdb to the late 2010s). Library preparation was by the immunoSEQ multiplex PCR assay. For the multiplex PCR, a mixture combining 60 forward primers for TCR Vbeta segments and 13 reverse primers for TCR Jbeta segments was used. Held by TCRdb, this immuneACCESS table contains in-frame sequences only and omits some clones. Under half of the omission traces to an unresolved V gene where checked; the cause of the rest is unknown. The sample table contains 130,000 to 150,000 clones; only one count was recorded for about 82% of them. Together, the top ten hold 3.5% to 5.5% of the sample. Sequenced: PBMCs. The source is a woman aged 35 to 49 in good health and CMV-seropositive.

V is TRBV4-2 and J is TRBJ2-7; the D gene is possibly TRBD2 (6 bases). Deletions cut 5 bases from V and 0 bases from J, with 17 bases between. This CDR3 region has 16 residues. From germline, CDR1 is LGHNA and CDR2 YNFKEQ. CDR3: CASSESLASSSYEQYF. CDR3 sequence (DNA): TGTGCCAGCAGCGAGTCCCTAGCGTCAAGCTCCTACGAGCAGTACTTC.

This chain connects TRBV15 to TRBJ1-5, with 7 bases aligning to TRBD1. Germline V lookup: CDR1 LNHNV, CDR2 YYDKDF (reference sequence). The CDR3 contains 15 residues. The J segment lost 6 bases and the V segment lost 0 bases, leaving 5 bases of the junction unmatched. This chain's CDR3 is CATSRDGAGGQPQHF. In DNA, the CDR3 is TGTGCCACCAGCAGAGATGGGGCAGGGGGTCAGCCCCAGCATTTT.

The J gene is TRBJ2-7, the V gene TRBV9; 9 bases agree with TRBD2. V lost 0 bases, J lost 4 bases, and 5 bases stayed unmatched. The CDR3 has 15 residues. The V gene's germline CDR1 is SGDLS and CDR2 YYNGEE. CDR3 protein: CASSVGSGGYYEQYF. The CDR3 nucleotides read TGTGCCAGCAGCGTAGGGAGCGGGGGGTATTACGAGCAGTACTTC.

The V and J genes are TRBV28 and TRBJ1-4; 7 nucleotides align to TRBD1. CDR3 length equals 12 residues. Germline V gives CDR1 MDHEN, CDR2 SYDVKM. Trimming took 5 bases from V and 8 from J; bases not matched to a gene: 2. The CDR3 nucleotides read TGTGCCAGCAGTCCGGACAGGGAAAAACTGTTTTTT. Its translation is CASSPDREKLFF. Looking up the rest from reference TRBV28 and TRBJ1-4 gives the full variable domain: DVKVTQSSRYLVKRTGEKVFLECVQDMDHENMFWYRQDPGLGLRLIYFSYDVKMKEKGDIPEGYSVSREKKERFSLILESASTNQTSMYLCASSPDREKLFFGSGTQLSVL.

The rearrangement uses TRBV30 and TRBJ2-1, with 13 bases lining up with TRBD2. The germline gives CDR1 GTSNPN, CDR2 SVGIG (reference sequence). V lost 4 bases to trimming and J lost 5 bases; unmatched junction nucleotides: 11. The CDR3 consists of 17 residues. For the CDR3, the DNA is TGTGCCTGGACCCCTCTCACAGGACTAGCGGGAGACAATGAGCAGTTCTTC. This encodes CAWTPLTGLAGDNEQFF.

The V and J genes are TRBV19 and TRBJ2-3, with D perhaps matching TRBD1 (5 bases). Germline lookup yields CDR1 LNHDA and CDR2 SQIVND (reference sequence). Trimming took 2 bases from V and 2 from J, leaving 11 bases between them. This CDR3 is built from 15 residues. This CDR3 reads CASSINGALTDTQYF. CDR3 DNA: TGTGCCAGTAGTATAAATGGGGCCCTCACAGATACGCAGTATTTT.